This T cell receptor (beta chain) was identified during a study of blood T cells in healthy people across ages. Looking at the study overall: Template switching picked up about one barcoded beta molecule for each two T cells.

CDR1 is SQVTM and CDR2 is ANQGSEA in the germline V gene. J was trimmed by 4 bases and V by 7 bases; bases with no gene match: 8. This CDR3 is built from 13 residues. The use of a sample-barcoded 5' primer and a J-beta primer mix characterized a second PCR of roughly 7 to 11 cycles. Via MiXCR, TCRdb re-called the 5' RACE reads, giving one row per CDR3 protein. The sample contains roughly 1.5 million distinct CDR3 sequences, about 42% of which appear only once. This TCR derives from a woman aged 18 to 35 in good health. The J gene is TRBJ1-1, the V gene TRBV29-1; TRBD1 aligns across 8 bases. Sequenced: blood. CDR3 DNA: TGCAGCGAGACAGGGGCCGGGGGCACTGAAGCTTTCTTT. Translating it yields CSETGAGGTEAFF. Filled out from reference TRBV29-1 and TRBJ1-1, the complete variable domain reads SAVISQKPSRDICQRGTSLTIQCQVDSQVTMMFWYRQQPGQSLTLIATANQGSEATYESGFVIDKFPISRPNLTFSTLTVSNMSPEDSSIYLCSETGAGGTEAFFGQGTRLTVV.